The rows below give T cell receptor beta chains drawn from one sample of a study of blood T cell repertoires in COVID-19. Sequencing was performed with immunoSEQ multiplex PCR; in TCRdb, only in-frame clones are kept and a portion is missing. The profile shows 230,000 or so clones, roughly 90% of them singletons. Sequencing used peripheral blood. All receptors derive from a man aged 40-49 years with active or convalescent COVID-19. Both conserved end residues are trimmed from each CDR3. Each record gives: CDR3 protein, J gene, V gene, clone size. The size entry is marked missing in some rows and otherwise reads once, few, many or a size class.

ASSPTPLTDTQY	TRBJ2-3	TRBV7-3	NA
ASRFPGTHYEQY	TRBJ2-7	TRBV12-2	NA
ATSDSGSSYEQY	TRBJ2-7	TRBV24-1	once
ATSVGQGSTDTQY	TRBJ2-3	TRBV24-1	NA
ASSQTGGGEKLF	TRBJ1-4	TRBV5-1	NA
ASSMGENTEAF	TRBJ1-1	TRBV19	once
ASSGTTNTGELF	TRBJ2-2	TRBV2	NA
ASSLGAGGPGGEEQF	TRBJ2-1	TRBV7-9	NA
AISGSARGSGYT	TRBJ1-2	TRBV10-3	NA
ASSTQGNYQPQH	TRBJ1-5	TRBV19	NA
ASSPPGTAGGGELF	TRBJ2-2	TRBV9	NA
ASNQLAGADYGYT	TRBJ1-2	TRBV28	few
ASSELGGRNEAF	TRBJ1-1	TRBV6-1	once
ASSSGGPGANVLT	TRBJ2-6	TRBV7-2	NA
ASSSGTGIEQY	TRBJ2-7	TRBV28	NA
ASSLESFNGIYSNQPQH	TRBJ1-5	TRBV5-5	NA
ATSRERGAGNTIY	TRBJ1-3	TRBV15	NA